These T cell receptor beta chains were read from a single sample in a study of blood T cell repertoires in COVID-19. Libraries were prepared by immunoSEQ multiplex PCR; TCRdb keeps only in-frame clonotypes and omits some of them. This sample has almost 400,000 clones; over 75% occur once, and the top ten carry under 3%. The specimen sequenced was peripheral blood. The origin of the receptors is a woman aged 55 to 70 with COVID-19, enrolled during active disease. The CDR3 runs from the conserved cysteine through the conserved F or W. Each record gives: J gene, D gene, clone size, V gene, CDR3 DNA, CDR3 protein. D genes are given only for firm matches. Rows may omit the clone size; those that give it use once, few, many or a size class.

j_call: TRBJ2-2; d_call: TRBD1; clone_size: NA; v_call: TRBV5-1; cdr3_nt: TGCGCCAGCAGCGCCGGGACAGGAAACGGGGAGCTGTTTTTT; cdr3_aa: CASSAGTGNGELFF
j_call: TRBJ1-2; d_call: TRBD1; clone_size: NA; v_call: TRBV5-1; cdr3_nt: TGCGCCAGCAGCATGGACAGGGAAGGTGGCTACACCTTC; cdr3_aa: CASSMDREGGYTF
j_call: TRBJ1-5; d_call: TRBD1; clone_size: NA; v_call: TRBV13; cdr3_nt: TGTGCCAGCAGCTTAGGGGCTGGACAGGCCAATCAGCCCCAGCATTTT; cdr3_aa: CASSLGAGQANQPQHF
j_call: TRBJ1-5; d_call: NA; clone_size: NA; v_call: TRBV30; cdr3_nt: TGTGCCTGGAACGCAGGGGCAAATCAGCCCCAGCATTTT; cdr3_aa: CAWNAGANQPQHF
j_call: TRBJ1-1; d_call: NA; clone_size: NA; v_call: TRBV4-2; cdr3_nt: TGTGCCAGCCGGGGGATGAACACTGAAGCTTTCTTT; cdr3_aa: CASRGMNTEAFF
j_call: TRBJ1-4; d_call: TRBD1; clone_size: NA; v_call: TRBV6-5; cdr3_nt: TGTGCCAGCAGCGGGGGACAGGTTAATGAAAAACTGTTTTTT; cdr3_aa: CASSGGQVNEKLFF
j_call: TRBJ2-5; d_call: NA; clone_size: NA; v_call: TRBV6-5; cdr3_nt: TGTGCCAGCAGGCACCGGATGGAGCAAGAGACCCAGTACTTC; cdr3_aa: CASRHRMEQETQYF
j_call: TRBJ1-1; d_call: TRBD1; clone_size: NA; v_call: TRBV5-4; cdr3_nt: TGTGCCAGCAGCAGAGGGACAGGTTGGGCGAACACTGAAGCTTTCTTT; cdr3_aa: CASSRGTGWANTEAFF
j_call: TRBJ2-3; d_call: TRBD1; clone_size: NA; v_call: TRBV2; cdr3_nt: TGTGCCAGCAGCACCGGGACAGCCCGGACAGATACGCAGTATTTT; cdr3_aa: CASSTGTARTDTQYF
j_call: TRBJ2-7; d_call: NA; clone_size: once; v_call: TRBV24-1; cdr3_nt: TGTGCCATTCAGAGCGGCGGGGAGAGAGACTACGAGCAGTACTTC; cdr3_aa: CAIQSGGERDYEQYF
j_call: TRBJ2-7; d_call: NA; clone_size: NA; v_call: TRBV5-1; cdr3_nt: TGCGCCAGCAGCTTGCGGGCGGGGAAGTCTCACTCCTACGAGCAGTACTTC; cdr3_aa: CASSLRAGKSHSYEQYF
j_call: TRBJ2-3; d_call: TRBD2; clone_size: once; v_call: TRBV5-4; cdr3_nt: TGTGCCAGCAGTCGTAGCGGGGGGCCATACGATACGCAGTATTTT; cdr3_aa: CASSRSGGPYDTQYF
j_call: TRBJ2-7; d_call: NA; clone_size: NA; v_call: TRBV5-8; cdr3_nt: TGTGCCAGCAGCTTGGACGCGGAATACGAGCAGTACTTC; cdr3_aa: CASSLDAEYEQYF
j_call: TRBJ2-3; d_call: TRBD1; clone_size: NA; v_call: TRBV5-1; cdr3_nt: TGCGCCAGCAGCTTGGCAGGGGGTAGAACAGATACGCAGTATTTT; cdr3_aa: CASSLAGGRTDTQYF
j_call: TRBJ2-5; d_call: NA; clone_size: NA; v_call: TRBV19; cdr3_nt: TGTGCCAGTAGTATGGGTGGGGGGGCCGTCGAGACCCAGTACTTC; cdr3_aa: CASSMGGGAVETQYF
j_call: TRBJ1-2; d_call: NA; clone_size: NA; v_call: TRBV2; cdr3_nt: TGTGCCAGCAGGGTTACAGGAGGGGGCTACACCTTC; cdr3_aa: CASRVTGGGYTF
j_call: TRBJ2-3; d_call: NA; clone_size: NA; v_call: TRBV29-1; cdr3_nt: TGCAGCGTTGGCAGGGGATACCGCACAGATACGCAGTATTTT; cdr3_aa: CSVGRGYRTDTQYF
j_call: TRBJ2-5; d_call: NA; clone_size: NA; v_call: TRBV28; cdr3_nt: TGTGCCAGCAGAAGGGACTTAAAAGAGACCCAGTACTTC; cdr3_aa: CASRRDLKETQYF
j_call: TRBJ1-2; d_call: NA; clone_size: NA; v_call: TRBV5-1; cdr3_nt: TGCGCCAGCAGCCCGGCGGCCAAGACAGGCGGCTATGGCTACACCTTC; cdr3_aa: CASSPAAKTGGYGYTF
j_call: TRBJ2-2; d_call: TRBD2; clone_size: once; v_call: TRBV7-9; cdr3_nt: TGTGCCAGCAGCTTAGGGACTAGCGCTGACACCGGGGAGCTGTTTTTT; cdr3_aa: CASSLGTSADTGELFF